This T cell receptor beta chain came from a study of T cells in Graves' hyperthyroidism and ophthalmopathy. This clonotype was observed at least ten times. Hyperthyroidism, newly diagnosed and lasting under 2 months, affected patients aged 18 to 65. An approximately 9.8 ml volume of fresh peripheral blood provided the PBMCs. The TCR beta CDR3 regions underwent amplification using RNA transcripts as the source. The TCR CDR3 first-round RT-PCR relied on the HTBI primer set. TCRdb independently ran MiXCR on the multiplex PCR reads; one entry per CDR3 protein. The sample yields around 420,000 distinct CDR3 sequences, 15% to 19% seen once. This CDR3 spans 13 amino acids. Per the germline V gene, CDR1 is DFQATT and CDR2 is SNEGSKA (reference sequence). Trimming pared 7 bases from V and 3 bases from J, leaving 15 bases between.

The specimen was blood. The chain uses TRBV20-1 and TRBJ1-1, with D possibly being TRBD1 (6 bases). The receptor was derived from a woman younger than 30 with Graves' hyperthyroidism. In DNA form, the CDR3 reads TGCAGTGGACAGGCGGGGGGCCACACTGAAGCTTTCTTT. It yields the protein CSGQAGGHTEAFF.